Detailed here is one T cell receptor beta chain. The antigen is not known. This sample stems from a study of blood T cells in healthy people across ages. Study results and limitations: Across the age range, TCR beta diversity per million T cells fell in a roughly linear way.

Then a second PCR, running about 6 to 12 cycles, was carried out with a sample-barcoded 5' primer and a J-beta primer mix. TCRdb passed the 5' RACE reads through MiXCR, listing each CDR3 protein once. Of 1.2 million to 1.5 million distinct CDR3 sequences in the sample, about 43% were seen once. The germline gives CDR1 SGHRS, CDR2 YFSETQ. The CDR3 contains 14 residues. The V segment lost 2 bases and the J segment 9 bases; nucleotides outside the gene matches: 8. The chain combines TRBV5-1 with TRBJ2-1; 7 bases align to TRBD1. The TCR originated in a woman between 18 and 29 years old in good health. The sample comprised blood. The DNA of the CDR3 is TGCGCCAGCAGCTTCTTACAGGGGTTGGGTGAGCAGTTCTTC. Protein product: CASSFLQGLGEQFF.